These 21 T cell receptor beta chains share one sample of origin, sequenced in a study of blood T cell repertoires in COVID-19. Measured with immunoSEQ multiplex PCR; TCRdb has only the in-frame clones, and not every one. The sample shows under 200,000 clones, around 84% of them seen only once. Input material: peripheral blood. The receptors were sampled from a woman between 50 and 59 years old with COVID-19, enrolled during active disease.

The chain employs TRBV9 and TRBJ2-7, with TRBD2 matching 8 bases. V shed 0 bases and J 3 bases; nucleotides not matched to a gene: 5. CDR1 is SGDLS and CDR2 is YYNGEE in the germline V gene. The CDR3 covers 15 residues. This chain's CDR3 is CASSVGVAGFYEQYF. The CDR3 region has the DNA TGTGCCAGCAGCGTAGGGGTAGCGGGGTTCTACGAGCAGTACTTC.

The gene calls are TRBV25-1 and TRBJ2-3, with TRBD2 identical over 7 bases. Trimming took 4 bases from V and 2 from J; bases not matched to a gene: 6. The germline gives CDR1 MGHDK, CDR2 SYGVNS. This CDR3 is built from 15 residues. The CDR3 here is CASSGSTSSTDTQYF. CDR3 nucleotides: TGTGCCAGCAGTGGTTCGACTAGCTCCACAGATACGCAGTATTTT.

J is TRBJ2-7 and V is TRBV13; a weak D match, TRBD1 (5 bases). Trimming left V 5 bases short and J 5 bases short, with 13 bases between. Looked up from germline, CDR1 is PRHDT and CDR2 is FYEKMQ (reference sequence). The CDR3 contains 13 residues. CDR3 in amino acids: CASSQTRVHEQYF. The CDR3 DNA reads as TGTGCCAGCAGCCAAACCAGGGTCCACGAGCAGTACTTC.

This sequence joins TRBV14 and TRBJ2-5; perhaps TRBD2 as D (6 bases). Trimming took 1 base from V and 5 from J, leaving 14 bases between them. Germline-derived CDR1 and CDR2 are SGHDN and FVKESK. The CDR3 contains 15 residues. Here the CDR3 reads CASSQGTAEGETQYF. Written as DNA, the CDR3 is TGTGCCAGCAGCCAAGGGACCGCGGAGGGGGAGACCCAGTACTTC.

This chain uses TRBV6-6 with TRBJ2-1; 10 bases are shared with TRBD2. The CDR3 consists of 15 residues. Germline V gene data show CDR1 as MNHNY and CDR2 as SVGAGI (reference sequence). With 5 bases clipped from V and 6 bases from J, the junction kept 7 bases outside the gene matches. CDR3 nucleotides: TGTGCCAGCAGTCAGCGGGGGGGCCCGGCCAATGAGCAGTTCTTC. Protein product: CASSQRGGPANEQFF.

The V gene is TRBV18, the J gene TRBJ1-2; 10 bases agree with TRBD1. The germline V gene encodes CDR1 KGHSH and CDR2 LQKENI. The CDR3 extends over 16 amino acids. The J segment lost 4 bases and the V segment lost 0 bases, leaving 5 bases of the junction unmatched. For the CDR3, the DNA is TGTGCCAGCTCACCACCGGGGGGACAGGGGACCTATGGCTACACCTTC. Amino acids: CASSPPGGQGTYGYTF.

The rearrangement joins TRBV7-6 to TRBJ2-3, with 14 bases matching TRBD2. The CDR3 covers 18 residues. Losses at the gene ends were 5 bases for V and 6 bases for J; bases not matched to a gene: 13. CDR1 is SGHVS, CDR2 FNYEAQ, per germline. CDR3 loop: CASSSDPGLAGGSDTQYF. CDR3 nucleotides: TGTGCCAGCAGCAGCGACCCCGGACTAGCGGGGGGTTCGGATACGCAGTATTTT.

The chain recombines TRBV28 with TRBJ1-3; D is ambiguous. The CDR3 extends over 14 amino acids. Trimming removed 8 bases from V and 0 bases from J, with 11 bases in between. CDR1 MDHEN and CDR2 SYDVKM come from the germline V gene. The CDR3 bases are TGTGCCAGCTCACCCCGCGGCTCTGGAAACACCATATATTTT. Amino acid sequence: CASSPRGSGNTIYF.

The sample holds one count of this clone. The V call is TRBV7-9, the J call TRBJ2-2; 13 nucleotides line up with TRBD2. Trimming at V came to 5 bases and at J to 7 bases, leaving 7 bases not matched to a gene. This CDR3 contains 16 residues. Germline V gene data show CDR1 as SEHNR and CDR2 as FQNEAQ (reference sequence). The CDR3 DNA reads TGTGCCAGCAGCGCACTAGCGGGGGGGCCTGGCGGGGAGCTGTTTTTT. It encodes CASSALAGGPGGELFF.

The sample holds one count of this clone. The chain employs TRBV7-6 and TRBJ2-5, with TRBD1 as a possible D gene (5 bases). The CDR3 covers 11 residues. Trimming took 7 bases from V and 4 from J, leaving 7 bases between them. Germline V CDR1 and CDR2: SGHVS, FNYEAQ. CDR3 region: CASTQGETQYF. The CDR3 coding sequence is TGTGCCAGCACTCAGGGAGAGACCCAGTACTTC.

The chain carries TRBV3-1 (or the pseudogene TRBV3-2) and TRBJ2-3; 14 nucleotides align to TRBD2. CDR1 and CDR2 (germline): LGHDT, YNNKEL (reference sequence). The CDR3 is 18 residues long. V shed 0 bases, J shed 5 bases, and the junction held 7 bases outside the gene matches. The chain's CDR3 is CASSQERGTSGGVDTQYF. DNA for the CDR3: TGTGCCAGCAGCCAAGAGAGAGGGACTAGCGGGGGCGTAGATACGCAGTATTTT.

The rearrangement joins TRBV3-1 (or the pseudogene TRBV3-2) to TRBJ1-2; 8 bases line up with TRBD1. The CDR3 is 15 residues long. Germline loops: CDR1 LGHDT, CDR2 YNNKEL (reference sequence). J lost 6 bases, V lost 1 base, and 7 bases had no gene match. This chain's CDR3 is CASSQASGTGDGYTF. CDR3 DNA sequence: TGTGCCAGCAGCCAAGCTTCGGGGACAGGCGATGGCTACACCTTC.

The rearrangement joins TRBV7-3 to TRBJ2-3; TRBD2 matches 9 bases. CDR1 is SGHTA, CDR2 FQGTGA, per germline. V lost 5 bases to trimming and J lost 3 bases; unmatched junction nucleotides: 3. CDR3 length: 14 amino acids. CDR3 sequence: CASSPGLATDTQYF. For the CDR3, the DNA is TGTGCCAGCAGCCCTGGACTAGCGACAGATACGCAGTATTTT.

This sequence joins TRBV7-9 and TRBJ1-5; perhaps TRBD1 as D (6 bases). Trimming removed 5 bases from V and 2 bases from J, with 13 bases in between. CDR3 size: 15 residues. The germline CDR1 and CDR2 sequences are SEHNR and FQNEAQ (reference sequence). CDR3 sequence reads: CASSGGGAGNQPQHF. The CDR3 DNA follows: TGTGCCAGCAGCGGAGGGGGGGCGGGCAATCAGCCCCAGCATTTT.

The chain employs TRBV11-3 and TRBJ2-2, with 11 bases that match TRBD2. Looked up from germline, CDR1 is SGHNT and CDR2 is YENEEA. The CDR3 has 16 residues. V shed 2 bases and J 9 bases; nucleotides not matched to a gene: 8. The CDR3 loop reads CASSLTSGGLGWELFF. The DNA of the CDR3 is TGTGCCAGCAGCTTAACTAGCGGGGGATTAGGATGGGAGCTGTTTTTT.

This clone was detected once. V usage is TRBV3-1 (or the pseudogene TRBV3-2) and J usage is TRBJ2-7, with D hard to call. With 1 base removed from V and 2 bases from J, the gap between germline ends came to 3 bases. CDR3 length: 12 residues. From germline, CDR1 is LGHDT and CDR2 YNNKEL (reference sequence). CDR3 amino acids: CASSQGTYEQYF. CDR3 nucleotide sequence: TGTGCCAGCAGCCAAGGTACCTACGAGCAGTACTTC.

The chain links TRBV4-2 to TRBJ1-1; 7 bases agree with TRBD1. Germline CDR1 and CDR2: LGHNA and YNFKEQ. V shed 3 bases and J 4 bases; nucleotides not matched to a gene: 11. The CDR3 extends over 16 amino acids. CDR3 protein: CASSQDAGQTFTEAFF. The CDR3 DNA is TGTGCCAGCAGCCAGGACGCGGGACAGACGTTCACTGAAGCTTTCTTT.

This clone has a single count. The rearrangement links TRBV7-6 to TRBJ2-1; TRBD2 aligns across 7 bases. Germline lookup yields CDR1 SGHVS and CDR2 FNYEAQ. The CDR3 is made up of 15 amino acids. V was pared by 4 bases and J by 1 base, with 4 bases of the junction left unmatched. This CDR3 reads CASSSTSHSYNEQFF. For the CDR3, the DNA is TGTGCCAGCAGCTCGACTAGCCATTCCTACAATGAGCAGTTCTTC.

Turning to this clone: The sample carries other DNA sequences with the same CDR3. CDR3 amino acids: CASSYGQGANYGYTF. The CDR3 region has the DNA TGCGCCAGCAGCTATGGACAGGGGGCCAACTATGGCTACACCTTC. This chain uses TRBV5-1 with TRBJ1-2; 11 positions agree with TRBD1. The CDR3 totals 15 residues. Germline V gene data show CDR1 as SGHRS and CDR2 as YFSETQ. The V segment lost 3 bases and the J segment 2 bases; nucleotides outside the gene matches: 3.

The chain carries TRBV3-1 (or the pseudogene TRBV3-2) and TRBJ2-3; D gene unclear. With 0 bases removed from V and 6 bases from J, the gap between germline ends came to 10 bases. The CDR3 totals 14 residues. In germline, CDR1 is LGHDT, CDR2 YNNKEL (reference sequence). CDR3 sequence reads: CASSQEATRDTQYF. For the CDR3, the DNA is TGTGCCAGCAGCCAAGAAGCCACGCGGGATACGCAGTATTTT.

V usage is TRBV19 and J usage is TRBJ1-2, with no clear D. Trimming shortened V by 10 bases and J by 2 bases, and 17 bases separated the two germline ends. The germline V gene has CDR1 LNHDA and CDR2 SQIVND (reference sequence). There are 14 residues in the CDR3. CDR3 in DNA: TGTGCCACCTTCGAGGGAGGGATAAACTATGGCTACACCTTC. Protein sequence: CATFEGGINYGYTF.